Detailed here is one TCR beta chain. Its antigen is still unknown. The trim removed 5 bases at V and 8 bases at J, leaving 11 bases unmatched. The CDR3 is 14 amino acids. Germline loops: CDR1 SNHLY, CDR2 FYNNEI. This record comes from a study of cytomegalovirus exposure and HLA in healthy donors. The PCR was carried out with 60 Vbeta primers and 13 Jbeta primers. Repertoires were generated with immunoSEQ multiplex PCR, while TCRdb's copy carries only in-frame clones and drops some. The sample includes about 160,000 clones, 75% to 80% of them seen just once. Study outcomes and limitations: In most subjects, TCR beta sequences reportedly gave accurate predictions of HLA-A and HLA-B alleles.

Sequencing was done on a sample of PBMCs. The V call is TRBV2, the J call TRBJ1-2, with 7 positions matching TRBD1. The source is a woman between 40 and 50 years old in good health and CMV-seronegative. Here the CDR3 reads CASSTGARLWGYTF. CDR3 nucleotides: TGTGCCAGCAGTACAGGGGCCAGACTGTGGGGCTACACCTTC. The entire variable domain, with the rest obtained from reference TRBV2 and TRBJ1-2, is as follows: EPEVTQTPSHQVTQMGQEVILRCVPISNHLYFYWYRQILGQKVEFLVSFYNNEISEKSEIFDDQFSVERPDGSNFTLKIRSTKLEDSAMYFCASSTGARLWGYTFGSGTRLTVV.